The 21 T cell receptor beta chains given below trace back to one sample, sequenced in a study of vaccination and CD4 T cells after COVID-19. Researchers used the Oncomine TCR Beta short-read assay to sequence DNA from cultured CD4+ T cells. TCRdb ran MiXCR on the PCR reads and lists one entry per CDR3 protein. The table includes 15,000 to 20,000 distinct CDR3 sequences, about 44% detected once. As for treatment: 10-day PBMC culture with coronavirus spike peptide pools or control peptides (ViraFEST assay). No cognate antigen is known for these TCRs. The source was CD4+ T cells from blood, cultured in vitro, collected before SARS-CoV-2 vaccination. These receptors all come from a human donor who received a COVID-19 vaccine.

The rearrangement links TRBV6-1 to TRBJ2-7, with TRBD1 identical over 10 bases. This CDR3 spans 16 amino acids. The V segment lost 5 bases and the J segment 3 bases; nucleotides outside the gene matches: 10. The germline CDR1 and CDR2 sequences are MNHNS and SASEGT. The CDR3: CASSRDVDRGLYEQYF. For the CDR3, the DNA is TGTGCCAGCAGTAGGGACGTCGACAGGGGGCTCTACGAGCAGTACTTC.

The chain carries TRBV20-1 and TRBJ1-2, with TRBD1 matching over 12 bases. The CDR3 loop spans 20 amino acids. The ends lost 2 bases at V and 4 bases at J; junction bases unmatched: 20. The germline V gene has CDR1 DFQATT and CDR2 SNEGSKA (reference sequence). CDR3: CSARSWGTGGEGMGSYGYTF. The DNA of the CDR3 is TGCAGTGCTAGATCATGGGGGACAGGGGGCGAAGGGATGGGAAGCTATGGCTACACCTTC.

V usage is TRBV20-1 and J usage is TRBJ2-5; 11 bases align to TRBD1. Trimming cost V 6 bases and J 4 bases; bases outside gene matches: 4. The V gene's germline CDR1 is DFQATT and CDR2 SNEGSKA (reference sequence). CDR3 size: 13 residues. As DNA, the CDR3 is TGCAGTGCCCTGGACAGGGGGCGAGAGACCCAGTACTTC. This codes for CSALDRGRETQYF.

This CDR3 reads CASSNTVNYGYTF. As DNA, the CDR3 is TGTGCCAGCAGTAATACAGTAAACTATGGCTACACCTTC. This chain uses TRBV6-1 with TRBJ1-2; D gene unclear. Germline loops: CDR1 MNHNS, CDR2 SASEGT. Trimming cost V 5 bases and J 2 bases, with 9 bases left between them. The length of the CDR3 is 13 residues.

This clonotype is a singleton in its sample. The chain is built from TRBV25-1 and TRBJ1-6; the match to TRBD1 covers 8 bases. CDR1 MGHDK and CDR2 SYGVNS come from the germline V gene. Unmatched junction bases numbered 6, after V lost 3 bases and J lost 8 bases. CDR3 length: 15 residues. Written as DNA, the CDR3 is TGTGCCAGCAGTGAGGGGAGACAGGGGTATTCACCCCTCCACTTT. Translation gives CASSEGRQGYSPLHF.

V gene TRBV20-1 combines with J gene TRBJ1-5; the match to TRBD1 covers 7 bases. This CDR3 spans 14 amino acids. Losses at the gene ends were 6 bases for V and 6 bases for J; bases not matched to a gene: 11. CDR1 DFQATT and CDR2 SNEGSKA come from the germline V gene (reference sequence). The CDR3, as DNA: TGCAGTGCAGGAAGAGACAGGGAGAGTCAGCCCCAGCATTTT. Translating gives CSAGRDRESQPQHF.

By share of the sample, this clonotype is medium-sized. The V and J genes are TRBV19 and TRBJ1-2; no reliable D call. The CDR3 contains 13 residues. The germline V and J ends were trimmed by 7 bases and 0 bases, with 9 bases remaining between them. The V gene's germline CDR1 is LNHDA and CDR2 SQIVND (reference sequence). The CDR3, as DNA: TGTGCCAGTATGCCACGACCTAACTATGGCTACACCTTC. It translates to CASMPRPNYGYTF.

This clonotype occurred once. This rearrangement joins TRBV4-2 to TRBJ1-6; 11 nucleotides agree with TRBD1. CDR3 size: 16 residues. After removal of 0 bases from V and 8 bases from J, the junction contained 3 bases not matched to a gene. Germline values: CDR1 LGHNA, CDR2 YNFKEQ. CDR3 protein: CASSQDLDRGHSPLHF. The CDR3 coding sequence is TGTGCCAGCAGCCAAGATTTGGACAGGGGGCATTCACCCCTCCACTTT.

This clonotype has just a few counts. The rearrangement uses TRBV30 and TRBJ1-5; D is uncertain. This CDR3 has 13 residues. Germline V lookup: CDR1 GTSNPN, CDR2 SVGIG (reference sequence). The V and J ends lost 2 bases and 7 bases respectively, with 12 bases between them. The DNA for the CDR3 is TGTGCCTGGAGTAGTGGATTCGGACAGCCCCAGCATTTT. This codes for CAWSSGFGQPQHF.

The chain recombines TRBV24-1 with TRBJ2-7; perhaps TRBD2 as D (6 bases). V shed 6 bases and J shed 2 bases, with 10 bases lying between them. CDR3 length: 13 residues. CDR1 and CDR2 from the germline V gene are KGHDR and SFDVKD. The CDR3 DNA follows: TGTGCCACCAGTACTCGGGAGACCTACGAGCAGTACTTC. This codes for CATSTRETYEQYF.

As DNA, the CDR3 is TGTGCCTGGAGTGCGACTAGCGGGGGTGAGACCCAGTACTTC. Residues: CAWSATSGGETQYF. The V call is TRBV30, the J call TRBJ2-5, with 12 nucleotides matching TRBD2. CDR1 GTSNPN and CDR2 SVGIG come from the germline V gene (reference sequence). The CDR3 has 14 residues. With 1 base clipped from V and 5 bases from J, the junction kept 2 bases outside the gene matches.

The chain joins TRBV24-1 to TRBJ1-5, with no clear D. This CDR3 region has 13 residues. V was shortened by 9 bases and J by 2 bases, with 10 bases between the two germline ends. Per germline, CDR1 KGHDR and CDR2 SFDVKD. Here the CDR3 reads CATSPAGNQPQHF. The CDR3 DNA follows: TGTGCCACCTCACCAGCGGGCAATCAGCCCCAGCATTTT.

The rearrangement uses TRBV6-1 and TRBJ1-6; weak D call: TRBD1 (6 bases). This CDR3 comprises 17 residues. V lost 6 bases and J 0 bases, leaving 15 bases between the germline ends. The V gene's germline CDR1 is MNHNS and CDR2 SASEGT. In DNA, the CDR3 is TGTGCCAGCAGGCTACAGGGTATCGGCTCCTATAATTCACCCCTCCACTTT. Translating gives CASRLQGIGSYNSPLHF.

The V gene is TRBV28, the J gene TRBJ2-7; 10 bases are a match to TRBD1. V lost 6 bases and J lost 3; bases outside the gene matches: 11. The CDR3 is 16 amino acids. CDR1 and CDR2 (germline): MDHEN, SYDVKM. CDR3 nucleotide sequence: TGTGCCAGCAGGCGGACTGGGACAGGGGACCTCTACGAGCAGTACTTC. This translates into CASRRTGTGDLYEQYF.

The rearrangement links TRBV11-3 to TRBJ2-5; 9 bases agree with TRBD2. This CDR3 comprises 15 residues. J lost 6 bases, V lost 1 base, and 6 bases had no gene match. Germline loops: CDR1 SGHNT, CDR2 YENEEA. In DNA, the CDR3 is TGTGCCAGCAGCTTAGGCGGGGGGGCCGGAAAGACCCAGTACTTC. It encodes CASSLGGGAGKTQYF. Together with reference TRBV11-3 and TRBJ2-5, the CDR3 gives the full variable domain: EAGVVQSPRYKIIEKKQPVAFWCNPISGHNTLYWYLQNLGQGPELLIRYENEEAVDDSQLPKDRFSAERLKGVDSTLKIQPAELGDSAVYLCASSLGGGAGKTQYFGPGTRLLVL.

This chain connects TRBV2 to TRBJ2-1; 9 bases are shared with TRBD1. The ends lost 7 bases at V and 6 bases at J; junction bases unmatched: 13. The CDR3 is made up of 16 amino acids. From germline, CDR1 is SNHLY and CDR2 FYNNEI. The CDR3 here is CASTRGPGQGLNEQFF. The DNA of the CDR3 is TGTGCCAGCACTAGGGGGCCGGGACAGGGTCTCAATGAGCAGTTCTTC.

The chain has TRBV5-1 and TRBJ1-2; D uncertain. Germline CDR1 and CDR2: SGHRS and YFSETQ. V was shortened by 0 bases and J by 2 bases, with 5 bases between the two germline ends. This CDR3 contains 13 residues. The CDR3 bases are TGCGCCAGCAGCTTGGAGGTGAACTATGGCTACACCTTC. This encodes CASSLEVNYGYTF.

The CDR3, as DNA: TGCGCCAGCAGCCGTGGATTCTATGGCTACACCTTC. It encodes CASSRGFYGYTF. The V gene is TRBV5-1, the J gene TRBJ1-2; no clear D gene. This CDR3 contains 12 residues. V lost 4 bases to trimming and J lost 4 bases, with 8 bases between them. Germline V gene sequence: CDR1 SGHRS, CDR2 YFSETQ.

This clonotype was found a few times. The V gene is TRBV6-4, the J gene TRBJ1-6; 9 bases agree with TRBD1. There are 15 residues in the CDR3. V lost 5 bases, J lost 5 bases, and 4 bases stayed unmatched. Germline V CDR1 and CDR2: MRHNA, SNTAGT. DNA for the CDR3: TGTGCCAGCAGTCCGCGACAGGGGGATAATTCACCCCTCCACTTT. Translating it yields CASSPRQGDNSPLHF.

This clonotype is medium-sized by share. The gene calls are TRBV12-3 or TRBV12-4 and TRBJ1-1, with 8 bases lining up with TRBD1. V lost 4 bases and J lost 1; bases outside the gene matches: 5. The CDR3 sequence is 15 residues long. CDR3 DNA: TGTGCCAGCAGTTCGACAGGGGCCGGGAACACTGAAGCTTTCTTT. This encodes CASSSTGAGNTEAFF.

The CDR3 spells CASTETGTSNQPQHF. The CDR3 region has the DNA TGTGCCAGTACCGAGACCGGGACATCCAATCAGCCCCAGCATTTT. This chain links TRBV19 with TRBJ1-5, with D possibly matching TRBD1 (6 bases). V was cut by 7 bases and J by 3 bases, with 16 bases left in between. The CDR3 has 15 residues. Germline CDR1 LNHDA, CDR2 SQIVND (reference sequence).